These T cell receptor beta chains were read from a single sample in a study of cytomegalovirus exposure and HLA in healthy donors. TCRdb's table, derived via immunoSEQ multiplex PCR, lists solely in-frame clones and lacks some. There are around 200,000 clones in the sample; around 68% occur only once, and under 3% lies in the top ten. Sequenced sample: PBMCs. The receptors come from a man between 35 and 55 years old in good health and CMV-seronegative. Both conserved end residues are part of each CDR3. A D gene is named only where the DNA matches it firmly. Expanded clones are given a class, and other clones once, few, many or no size at all.

>NA|TRBJ2-3|TRBD2|TRBV4-1
TGCGCCAGCAGCCAAGGTTACGGGACTATTCAGGATACGCAGTATTTT
CASSQGYGTIQDTQYF
>NA|TRBJ2-3|NA|TRBV19
TGTGCCAGTAGTATTGAGACATCCCCCCCAGATACGCAGTATTTT
CASSIETSPPDTQYF
>NA|TRBJ1-5|TRBD1|TRBV7-6
TGTGCCAGCAGCTTCGGGACAGATCAGCCCCAGCATTTT
CASSFGTDQPQHF
>NA|TRBJ1-5|TRBD1|TRBV7-2
TGTGCCAGCAGCTTAGGGGGACAGGGAGGGATTCAGCCCCAGCATTTT
CASSLGGQGGIQPQHF
>NA|TRBJ2-1|TRBD2|TRBV6-1
TGTGCCAGCAGTGACCCCCCGGCGGGAGGGCCATTTGAGCAGTTCTTC
CASSDPPAGGPFEQFF
>NA|TRBJ2-4|NA|TRBV28
TGTGCCAGCAGTTCGACCGACAGAGCCAAAAACATTCAGTACTTC
CASSSTDRAKNIQYF
>few|TRBJ2-1|TRBD2|TRBV13
TGTGCCAGCAGCTTCTTAACTAGCGGAGTCTACAATGAGCAGTTCTTC
CASSFLTSGVYNEQFF
>NA|TRBJ1-5|NA|TRBV7-9
TGTGCCAGCAGCGACGGGGGTCAGCCCCAGCATTTT
CASSDGGQPQHF
>NA|TRBJ1-4|NA|TRBV11-1
TGTGCCAGCACCAAAGTCGGGGGGCCTGAAAAACTGTTTTTT
CASTKVGGPEKLFF
>NA|TRBJ1-5|TRBD1|TRBV30
TGTGCCTGGGACAGGGGAAGGAGCAATCAGCCCCAGCATTTT
CAWDRGRSNQPQHF
>NA|TRBJ1-1|TRBD1|TRBV27
TGTGCCAGCAGTCTGGGGGACAGGCCGAACACTGAAGCTTTCTTT
CASSLGDRPNTEAFF
>NA|TRBJ2-7|TRBD1|TRBV6-1
TGTGCCAGCAGTGAAATAAGGGGGCGGGCAGGGGAGCAGTACTTC
CASSEIRGRAGEQYF
>NA|TRBJ2-5|NA|TRBV29-1
TGCAGCGTTGCCCCGGAAGAGACCCAGTACTTC
CSVAPEETQYF
>NA|TRBJ1-1|TRBD1|TRBV11-1
TGTGCCAGCAGCTTAGGACAGGGGGCGCGTTCATCTGAAGCTTTCTTT
CASSLGQGARSSEAFF
>NA|TRBJ1-6|NA|TRBV5-1
TGCGCCAGCAGCTTGCAGGGATCCTATAATTCACCCCTCCACTTT
CASSLQGSYNSPLHF
>NA|TRBJ1-2|NA|TRBV5-1
TGCGCCAGCAGCTTGGGAGCCAACTATGGCTACACCTTC
CASSLGANYGYTF
>NA|TRBJ2-6|TRBD2|TRBV30
TGTGCCTGGAGCCGGGGAGGGGTGCTTTCTGGGACTGGGGCCAACGTCCTGACTTTC
CAWSRGGVLSGTGANVLTF
>few|TRBJ2-1|TRBD2|TRBV19
TGTGCCAATACCGGACTAGCGGGAGTACAGTGTGAGCAGTTCTTC
CANTGLAGVQCEQFF
>NA|TRBJ2-2|TRBD2|TRBV6-4
TGTGCCAGCAGCTCAAGGACTAGCGGGAGGAGCACCGGGGAGCTGTTTTTT
CASSSRTSGRSTGELFF
>NA|TRBJ2-1|NA|TRBV20-1
TGCAGTGCGGATCTAGGCTATGAGCAGTTCTTC
CSADLGYEQFF
>NA|TRBJ1-1|NA|TRBV11-3
TGTGCCAGCAGCTCATACACCAACACTGAAGCTTTCTTT
CASSSYTNTEAFF
>few|TRBJ1-6|TRBD1|TRBV9
TGTGCCAGCAGCGTAGGTGGAGGGAGAGACAGGGGGCGGTTTAATTCACCCCTCCACTTT
CASSVGGGRDRGRFNSPLHF
>few|TRBJ2-3|TRBD2|TRBV7-3
TGTGCCAGCAGCCCCGGACTAGTGGAAGGGACGCAGTATTTT
CASSPGLVEGTQYF
>once|TRBJ1-2|TRBD1|TRBV27
TGTGCCAGCAGTTTATTGGGCCAGGGGGCACAGGGCTACACCTTC
CASSLLGQGAQGYTF
>NA|TRBJ1-1|TRBD1|TRBV19
TGTGCCAGTAGTATCACCGGGACAGGGGGCGTATGGACTGAAGCTTTCTTT
CASSITGTGGVWTEAFF
>NA|TRBJ2-3|TRBD2|TRBV19
TGTGCCAGTAGTTCCCTAGCGGTCCGGCCTGATACGCAGTATTTT
CASSSLAVRPDTQYF
>NA|TRBJ2-3|TRBD1|TRBV19
TGTGCCAGTAGTGTGCAGGGGGCAGATACGCAGTATTTT
CASSVQGADTQYF
>NA|TRBJ2-7|TRBD1|TRBV27
TGTGCCAGCAGTTACAGACAGGGCTCCTACGAGCAGTACTTC
CASSYRQGSYEQYF
>few|TRBJ1-5|NA|TRBV4-2
TGTGCCAGCAGCCATGTCCAGGTGGGGGCCGGGCAGCCCCAGCATTTT
CASSHVQVGAGQPQHF
>once|TRBJ2-7|TRBD1|TRBV29-1
TGCAGCGTTGAAGATGGGGACAGCTCCTACGAGCAGTACTTC
CSVEDGDSSYEQYF
>NA|TRBJ2-7|TRBD1|TRBV5-1
TGCGCCAGCAGCTGGGAAGGGGACAGGGGCCACGAGCAGTACTTC
CASSWEGDRGHEQYF
>NA|TRBJ2-1|TRBD2|TRBV5-6
TGTGCCAGCATGAAAGCGGGGGTCTACAATGAGCAGTTCTTC
CASMKAGVYNEQFF
>NA|TRBJ1-3|NA|TRBV5-6
TGTGCCAGCAGCTTGTTCTATGTAACGGGGTTACTCTCTGGAAACACCATATATTTT
CASSLFYVTGLLSGNTIYF
>NA|TRBJ2-6|TRBD2|TRBV27
TGTGCCAGCAGACGGACTAGCGGGGGGAGAGGGGCCAACGTCCTGACTTTC
CASRRTSGGRGANVLTF
>NA|TRBJ1-4|TRBD1|TRBV2
TGTGCCAGCAGTCTGACAGGGGCTGTTAATGAAAAACTGTTTTTT
CASSLTGAVNEKLFF
>NA|TRBJ2-3|TRBD1|TRBV7-3
TGTGCCAGCAGCTCCCGTAAAGGGGACAGGGTAGATACGCAGTATTTT
CASSSRKGDRVDTQYF
>few|TRBJ1-2|NA|TRBV19
TGTGCCAGTAACTTCAGGGGTTCAAACTATGGCTACACCTTC
CASNFRGSNYGYTF
>NA|TRBJ1-5|NA|TRBV7-5
TGTGCCAGAACCCGGTTGAATCAGCCCCAGCATTTT
CARTRLNQPQHF
>NA|TRBJ1-1|NA|TRBV21-1
TGTGCCAGCAGCCTCCCCCAGGGGGTAGGGAACACTGAAGCTTTCTTT
CASSLPQGVGNTEAFF
>few|TRBJ1-2|TRBD1|TRBV5-4
TGTGCCAGCAGGCAAGGACAGGGGGCGACATCTATAGCGGTCTATGGCTACACCTTC
CASRQGQGATSIAVYGYTF
>NA|TRBJ2-7|NA|TRBV23-1
TGCGCCAGCATCCTCTATGAGGAGCAGTACTTC
CASILYEEQYF
>once|TRBJ2-1|NA|TRBV7-8
TGTGCCAGCAGCTTAAGCGAGGGGGGGGGAATCTCCTACAATGAGCAGTTCTTC
CASSLSEGGGISYNEQFF
>once|TRBJ1-2|NA|TRBV18
TGTGCCAGCCGCTCCGGGGACTACAACTATGGCTACACCTTC
CASRSGDYNYGYTF
>NA|TRBJ2-5|NA|TRBV2
TGTGCCAGCGGTAGAGGGGGAGAGACCCAGTACTTC
CASGRGGETQYF
>NA|TRBJ1-6|TRBD1|TRBV18
TGTGCCAGCTCACCAGGACAGGGGTACCCACCCCTCCACTTT
CASSPGQGYPPLHF
>NA|TRBJ2-7|TRBD1|TRBV27
TGTGCCAGCAGTCCCGGGACAGGGGGCTATGAGACCTACGAGCAGTACTTC
CASSPGTGGYETYEQYF
>NA|TRBJ2-3|NA|TRBV4-1
TGCGCCAGCAGACTTAGACTAGTGGTGACAGATACGCAGTATTTT
CASRLRLVVTDTQYF
>few|TRBJ2-1|NA|TRBV5-1
TGCGCCAGCAGCTTGGTTCAGGTCGTGGCAAGTGAGCAGTTCTTC
CASSLVQVVASEQFF
>once|TRBJ2-1|TRBD2|TRBV9
TGTGCCAGCAGCGTGGGGACTAGCGGGGGGGCCAGTGAGCAGTTCTTC
CASSVGTSGGASEQFF
>NA|TRBJ2-5|NA|TRBV2
TGTGCCAGCTGTTCAGGGCTGGGGGAGACCCAGTACTTC
CASCSGLGETQYF
>NA|TRBJ2-7|TRBD2|TRBV6-5
TGTGCCAGCAGTTACCCGCTCGGACTAGCGCAGTACGAGCAGTACTTC
CASSYPLGLAQYEQYF
>NA|TRBJ1-2|NA|TRBV27
TGTGCCAGCAGTCAGGGGCACAGTAGCTATGGCTACACCTTC
CASSQGHSSYGYTF